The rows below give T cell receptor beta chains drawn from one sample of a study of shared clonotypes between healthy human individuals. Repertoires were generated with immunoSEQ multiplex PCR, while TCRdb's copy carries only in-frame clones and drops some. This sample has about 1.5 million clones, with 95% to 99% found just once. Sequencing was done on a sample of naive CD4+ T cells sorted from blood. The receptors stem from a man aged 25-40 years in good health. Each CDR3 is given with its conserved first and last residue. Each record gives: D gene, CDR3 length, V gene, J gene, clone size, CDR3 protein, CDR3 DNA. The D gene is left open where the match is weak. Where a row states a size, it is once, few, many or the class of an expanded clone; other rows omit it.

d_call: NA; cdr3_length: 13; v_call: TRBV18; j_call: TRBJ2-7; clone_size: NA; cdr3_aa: CASSQANLGGPYF; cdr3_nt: TGTGCCAGCTCACAGGCCAATCTGGGGGGGCCGTACTTC
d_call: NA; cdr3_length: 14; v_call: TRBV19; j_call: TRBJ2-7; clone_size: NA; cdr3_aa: CASSISAGTYEQYF; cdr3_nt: TGTGCCAGTAGTATTTCAGCCGGAACCTACGAGCAGTACTTC
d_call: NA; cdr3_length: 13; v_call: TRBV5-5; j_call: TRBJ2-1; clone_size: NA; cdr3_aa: CASSLNEYNEQFF; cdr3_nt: TGTGCCAGCAGCTTGAACGAGTACAATGAGCAGTTCTTC
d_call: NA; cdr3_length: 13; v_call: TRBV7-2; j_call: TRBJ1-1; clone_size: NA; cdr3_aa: CASSEDGTREAFF; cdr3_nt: TGTGCCAGCAGCGAGGACGGAACGAGGGAAGCTTTCTTT
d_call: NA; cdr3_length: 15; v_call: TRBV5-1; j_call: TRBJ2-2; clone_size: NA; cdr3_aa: CASSLGLPNTGELFF; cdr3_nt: TGCGCCAGCAGCTTGGGACTGCCGAACACCGGGGAGCTGTTTTTT
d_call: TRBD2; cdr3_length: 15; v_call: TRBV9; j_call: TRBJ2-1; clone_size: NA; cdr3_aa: CASSGIAGAYNEQFF; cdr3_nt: TGTGCCAGCAGCGGCATAGCGGGAGCCTACAATGAGCAGTTCTTC
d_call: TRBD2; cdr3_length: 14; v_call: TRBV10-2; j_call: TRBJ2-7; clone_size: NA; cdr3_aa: CASSDWREDHEQYF; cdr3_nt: TGCGCCAGCAGTGACTGGCGGGAGGACCACGAGCAGTACTTC
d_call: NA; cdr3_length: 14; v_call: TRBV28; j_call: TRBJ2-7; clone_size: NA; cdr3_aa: CASSFPTGTYEQYF; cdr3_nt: TGTGCCAGCAGTTTTCCCACAGGGACCTACGAGCAGTACTTC
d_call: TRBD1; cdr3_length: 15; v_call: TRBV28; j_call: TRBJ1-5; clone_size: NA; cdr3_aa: CASSLDRVGIEPQHF; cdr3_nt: TGTGCCAGCAGTTTAGACAGGGTGGGTATTGAGCCCCAGCATTTT
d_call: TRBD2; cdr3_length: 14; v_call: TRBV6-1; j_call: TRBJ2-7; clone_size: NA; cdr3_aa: CASSVGRFSYEQYF; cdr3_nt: TGTGCCAGCAGTGTCGGGAGGTTTTCCTACGAGCAGTACTTC
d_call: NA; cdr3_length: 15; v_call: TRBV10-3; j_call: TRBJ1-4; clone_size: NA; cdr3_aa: CAIRGDGATNEKLFF; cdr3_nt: TGTGCCATCAGGGGAGACGGTGCAACTAATGAAAAACTGTTTTTT
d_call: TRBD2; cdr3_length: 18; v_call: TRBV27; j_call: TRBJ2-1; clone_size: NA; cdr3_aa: CASSRLAGGSSIYNEQFF; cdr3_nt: TGTGCCAGCAGTAGATTAGCGGGAGGGTCCTCGATATACAATGAGCAGTTCTTC
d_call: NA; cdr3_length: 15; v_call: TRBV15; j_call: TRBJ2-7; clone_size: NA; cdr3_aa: CATSRDVARAYEQYF; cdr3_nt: TGTGCCACCAGCAGAGATGTTGCCAGGGCCTACGAGCAGTACTTC
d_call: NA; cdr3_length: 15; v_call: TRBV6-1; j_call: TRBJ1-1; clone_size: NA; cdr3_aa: CASSDLRSGVVEAFF; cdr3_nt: TGTGCCAGCAGTGATCTACGTTCGGGTGTTGTTGAAGCTTTCTTT
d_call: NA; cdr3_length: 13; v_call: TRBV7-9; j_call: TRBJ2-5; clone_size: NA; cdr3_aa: CASNRQREETQYF; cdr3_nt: TGTGCCAGCAATCGGCAGAGGGAAGAGACCCAGTACTTC
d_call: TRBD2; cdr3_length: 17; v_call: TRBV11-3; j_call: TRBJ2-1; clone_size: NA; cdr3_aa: CASSFRASGLSYNEQFF; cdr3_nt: TGTGCCAGCAGCTTTCGGGCTAGCGGGCTTTCCTACAATGAGCAGTTCTTC
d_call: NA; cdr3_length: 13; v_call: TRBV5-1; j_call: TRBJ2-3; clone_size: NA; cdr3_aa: CASRTEGTDTQYF; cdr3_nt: TGCGCCAGCCGCACGGAGGGGACAGATACGCAGTATTTT
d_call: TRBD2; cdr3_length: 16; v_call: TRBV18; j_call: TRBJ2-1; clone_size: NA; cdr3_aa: CASSRLIAGLGNEQFF; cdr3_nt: TGTGCCAGCTCACGGTTAATAGCGGGATTGGGCAATGAGCAGTTCTTC
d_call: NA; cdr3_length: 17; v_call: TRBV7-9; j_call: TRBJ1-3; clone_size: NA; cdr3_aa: CARTHSAGRPSGNTIYF; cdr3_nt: TGTGCCAGAACCCATTCGGCAGGGAGACCCTCTGGAAACACCATATATTTT
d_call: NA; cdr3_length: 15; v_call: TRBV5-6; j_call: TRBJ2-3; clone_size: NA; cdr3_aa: CASSLIPLGTDTQYF; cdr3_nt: TGTGCCAGCAGCTTGATCCCCCTCGGCACAGATACGCAGTATTTT
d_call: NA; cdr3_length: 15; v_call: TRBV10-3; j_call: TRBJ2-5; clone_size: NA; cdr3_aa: CAISETGLLQETQYF; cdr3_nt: TGTGCCATCAGTGAGACCGGACTCCTACAAGAGACCCAGTACTTC
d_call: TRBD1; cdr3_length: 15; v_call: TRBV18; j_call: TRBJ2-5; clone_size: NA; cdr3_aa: CASSLGTGRQETQYF; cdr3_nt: TGTGCCAGCTCCCTCGGGACAGGGAGGCAGGAGACCCAGTACTTC
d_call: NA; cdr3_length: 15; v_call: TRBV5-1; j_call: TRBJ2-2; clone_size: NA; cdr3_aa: CASSARDFYTGELFF; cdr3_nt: TGCGCCAGCAGCGCGCGGGACTTCTACACCGGGGAGCTGTTTTTT
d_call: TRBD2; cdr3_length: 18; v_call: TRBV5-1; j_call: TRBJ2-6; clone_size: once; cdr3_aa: CASSYPGLAGYGANVLTF; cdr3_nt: TGCGCCAGCAGCTACCCTGGGCTAGCGGGATATGGGGCCAACGTCCTGACTTTC
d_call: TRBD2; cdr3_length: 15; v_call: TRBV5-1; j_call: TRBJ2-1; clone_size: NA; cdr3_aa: CASRRRTSGVNEQFF; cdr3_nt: TGCGCCAGCAGACGTAGGACTAGCGGGGTAAATGAGCAGTTCTTC